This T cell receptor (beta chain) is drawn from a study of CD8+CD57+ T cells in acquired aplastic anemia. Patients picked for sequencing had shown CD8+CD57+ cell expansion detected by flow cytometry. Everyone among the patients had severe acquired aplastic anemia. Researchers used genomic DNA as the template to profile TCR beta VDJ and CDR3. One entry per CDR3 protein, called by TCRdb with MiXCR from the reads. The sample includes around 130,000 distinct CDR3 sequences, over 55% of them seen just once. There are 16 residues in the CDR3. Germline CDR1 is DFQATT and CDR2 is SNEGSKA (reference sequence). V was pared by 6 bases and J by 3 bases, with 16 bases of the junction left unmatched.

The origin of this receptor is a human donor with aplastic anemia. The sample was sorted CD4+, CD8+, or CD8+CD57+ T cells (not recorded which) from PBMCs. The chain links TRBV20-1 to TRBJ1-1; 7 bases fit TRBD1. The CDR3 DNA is TGCAGTGCCCCCGGGCAGGGGGAATTACTGCACACTGAAGCTTTCTTT. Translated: CSAPGQGELLHTEAFF.